This T cell receptor (beta chain) was sequenced for a study of blood T cell repertoires in COVID-19. Study summary: The cDNA or gDNA used as material had been derived from T cells, B-cell-depleted T cells, or PBMCs.

CDR1 is SGHTA and CDR2 is FQGNSA in the germline V gene. V lost 3 bases, J lost 3 bases, and 9 bases lay in between. This CDR3 comprises 13 residues. Per the original data handling: Amplifying reference gene primers gave estimates of nucleated cell counts. Assay used: immunoSEQ multiplex PCR; TCRdb lists only in-frame clones, some missing. V, J and clone size are those of that table, while D and trimming were read from the DNA. This sample has 140,000 or so clones, with approximately 90% found just once. The sample taken for sequencing was peripheral blood. This chain connects TRBV7-2 to TRBJ2-7, with D possibly matching TRBD2 (6 bases). The receptor's source is a woman of 80 years or more with acute or convalescent COVID-19. CDR3 nucleotides: TGTGCCAGCAGCTTCGGACTAAACTACGAGCAGTACTTC. Encoded protein: CASSFGLNYEQYF.